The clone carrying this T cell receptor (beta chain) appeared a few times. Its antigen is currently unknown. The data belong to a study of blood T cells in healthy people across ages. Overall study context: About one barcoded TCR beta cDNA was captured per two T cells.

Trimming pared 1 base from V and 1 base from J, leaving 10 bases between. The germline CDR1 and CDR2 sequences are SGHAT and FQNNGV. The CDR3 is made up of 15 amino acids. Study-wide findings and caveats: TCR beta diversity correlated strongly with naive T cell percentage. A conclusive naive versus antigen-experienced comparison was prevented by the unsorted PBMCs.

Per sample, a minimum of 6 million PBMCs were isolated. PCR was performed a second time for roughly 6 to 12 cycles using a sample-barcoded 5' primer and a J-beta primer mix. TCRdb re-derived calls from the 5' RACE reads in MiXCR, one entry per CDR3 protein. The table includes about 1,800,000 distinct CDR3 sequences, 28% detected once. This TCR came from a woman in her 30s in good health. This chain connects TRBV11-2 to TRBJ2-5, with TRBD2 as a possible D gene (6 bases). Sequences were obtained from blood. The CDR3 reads CASSLVAEVQETQYF. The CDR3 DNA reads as TGTGCCAGCAGCTTAGTAGCGGAAGTCCAAGAGACCCAGTACTTC. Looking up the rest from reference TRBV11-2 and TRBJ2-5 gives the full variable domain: EAGVAQSPRYKIIEKRQSVAFWCNPISGHATLYWYQQILGQGPKLLIQFQNNGVVDDSQLPKDRFSAERLKGVDSTLKIQPAKLEDSAVYLCASSLVAEVQETQYFGPGTRLLVL.